This TCR beta chain was retrieved from a study of blood T cells in healthy people across ages. Whole-study findings and limits: The CMV status of each donor remained undetermined, and this could have confounded shifts in expanded clonotypes.

Regarding this clonotype: Its matching antigen is unknown.

Sample-barcoded 5' priming and a J-beta primer mix drove a second PCR of about 6 to 11 cycles. TCRdb reprocessed the 5' RACE reads via MiXCR and lists one record per CDR3 protein. This sample has approximately 850,000 distinct CDR3 sequences; approximately 48% occur once, and the top ten carry around 18%. Trimming removed 5 bases from V and 1 base from J, with 13 bases in between. The CDR3 is 15 residues long. The gene calls are TRBV12-3 or TRBV12-4 and TRBJ2-3; D is possibly TRBD2 (6 bases). This receptor was identified in a man between 60 and 75 years old in good health. The specimen was blood. CDR3 residues: CASSLKRVRTDTQYF. DNA for the CDR3: TGTGCCAGCAGTCTGAAGCGGGTCCGCACAGATACGCAGTATTTT.